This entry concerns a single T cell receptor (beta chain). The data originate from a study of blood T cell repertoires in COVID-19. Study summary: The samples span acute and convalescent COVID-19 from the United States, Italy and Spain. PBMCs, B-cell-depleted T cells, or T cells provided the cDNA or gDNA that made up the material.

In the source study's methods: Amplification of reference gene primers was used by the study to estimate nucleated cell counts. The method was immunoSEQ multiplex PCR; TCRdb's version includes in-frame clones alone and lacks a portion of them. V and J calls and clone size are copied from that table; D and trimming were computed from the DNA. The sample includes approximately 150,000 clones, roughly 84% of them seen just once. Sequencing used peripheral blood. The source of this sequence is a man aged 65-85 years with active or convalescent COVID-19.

CDR3 DNA: TGTGCCACCAGTGACGCCCTAGCGGGAGAGGACAATGAGCAGTTCTTC. This codes for CATSDALAGEDNEQFF. The chain recombines TRBV24-1 with TRBJ2-1; 10 nucleotides agree with TRBD2. CDR3 size: 16 residues. Germline V gene data show CDR1 as KGHDR and CDR2 as SFDVKD. The V gene end was trimmed by 4 bases and the J gene end by 5 bases; junction bases not matched to a gene: 7.